One TCR beta chain is described in this entry. It was during active infection that Seattle patients were enrolled and then longitudinally followed. Authors' data handling: Amplification from reference gene primers served as the basis for estimated nucleated cell counts. Produced via immunoSEQ multiplex PCR; TCRdb's table is partial and in-frame only. V and J calls plus clone size are reproduced from that table; the DNA served to infer D and trimming. The table records about 110,000 clones, approximately 89% of them present only once. This entry belongs to a study of blood T cell repertoires in COVID-19. Study as a whole: Some COVID-19 samples were acute and others convalescent; all came from the United States, Italy and Spain.

This CDR3 is built from 18 residues. The V gene end was trimmed by 0 bases and the J gene end by 1 base; junction bases not matched to a gene: 8. Per germline, CDR1 SGHRS and CDR2 YFSETQ. This clonotype originated in a woman in her fifties or sixties with COVID-19, enrolled during active disease. The material sequenced was peripheral blood. The rearrangement links TRBV5-1 to TRBJ2-3; 10 bases match TRBD1. CDR3 nucleotides: TGCGCCAGCAGCTTGGAAGCGGGACAGGGGTTAGGCACAGATACGCAGTATTTT. Protein: CASSLEAGQGLGTDTQYF.